The 21 T cell receptor beta chains below all came from one sample that was sequenced in a study of PD-L1 blockade in urothelial cancer. The time point denotes: pretreatment peripheral blood. Clones were read by immunoSEQ multiplex PCR, and TCRdb kept only the in-frame ones, dropping some. This table has tens of thousands of clones, roughly four fifths appearing once. The sequencing used PBMCs, collected around atezolizumab (anti-PD-L1) treatment. The receptors originated from a man in his 60s with urothelial cancer.

The chain recombines TRBV5-4 with TRBJ1-4, with TRBD1 matching over 7 bases. Germline-derived CDR1 and CDR2 are SGHNT and YYREEE (reference sequence). V was pared by 0 bases and J by 2 bases, with 1 base of the junction left unmatched. The CDR3 runs to 15 residues. DNA of the CDR3: TGTGCCAGCAGCTTGGGACAGGGTACTAATGAAAAACTGTTTTTT. Amino acids: CASSLGQGTNEKLFF.

The genes are TRBV9 and TRBJ2-2, with 10 positions matching TRBD2. The CDR3 loop spans 18 amino acids. Trimming took 0 bases from V and 1 from J; bases not matched to a gene: 6. Germline CDR1 reads SGDLS; CDR2 reads YYNGEE. The CDR3 loop is CASSVALAGAENTGELFF. As DNA, the CDR3 is TGTGCCAGCAGCGTAGCTCTAGCGGGGGCTGAGAACACCGGGGAGCTGTTTTTT.

This clone was counted only a few times. V gene TRBV4-2 combines with J gene TRBJ2-1, with 12 nucleotides matching TRBD2. Germline V gene lookup returns CDR1 LGHNA and CDR2 YNFKEQ. The CDR3 contains 18 residues. The junction had 8 bases not matched to a gene; V was cut back by 1 base and J by 4 bases. The CDR3 protein is CASSQGLASGGVYNEQFF. The CDR3 DNA follows: TGTGCCAGCAGCCAAGGTTTGGCTAGCGGGGGGGTTTACAATGAGCAGTTCTTC.

This chain connects TRBV7-9 to TRBJ1-3; D ambiguous. Germline V lookup: CDR1 SEHNR, CDR2 FQNEAQ (reference sequence). Between the trimmed V and J ends, which lost 1 base and 3 bases, there was a span of 10 bases. The CDR3 is 15 amino acids. CDR3 region: CASSLERGGGNTIYF. Here the CDR3 DNA reads TGTGCCAGCAGCTTAGAGCGGGGAGGTGGAAACACCATATATTTT.

The chain is built from TRBV7-2 and TRBJ2-1; D is uncertain. CDR1 is SGHTA and CDR2 is FQGNSA in the germline V gene. V was pared by 3 bases and J by 0 bases, with 9 bases between. CDR3 length: 15 residues. CDR3 amino acids: CASSFEPRSYNEQFF. Written as DNA, the CDR3 is TGTGCCAGCAGCTTTGAGCCCCGCTCCTACAATGAGCAGTTCTTC. Based on the CDR3 plus reference TRBV7-2 and TRBJ2-1, the full variable domain is GAGVSQSPSNKVTEKGKDVELRCDPISGHTALYWYRQSLGQGLEFLIYFQGNSAPDKSGLPSDRFSAERTGGSVSTLTIQRTQQEDSAVYLCASSFEPRSYNEQFFGPGTRLTVL.

The chain recombines TRBV29-1 with TRBJ2-3; a weak D match, TRBD2 (6 bases). Germline CDR1 SQVTM, CDR2 ANQGSEA. Deletions cut 3 bases from V and 5 bases from J, with 9 bases between. This CDR3 has 12 amino acids. CDR3 protein: CSVDAGGDTQYF. Here the CDR3 DNA reads TGCAGCGTTGATGCCGGGGGAGATACGCAGTATTTT.

The V gene is TRBV5-1, the J gene TRBJ1-1, with D perhaps matching TRBD1 (5 bases). Germline V gene data show CDR1 as SGHRS and CDR2 as YFSETQ. Trimming stripped 4 bases from V and 5 bases from J, with 18 bases between. CDR3 size: 15 residues. Written as DNA, the CDR3 is TGCGCCAGCAGCCCGCAGGTTGGGGGAGGAACTGAAGCTTTCTTT. It translates to CASSPQVGGGTEAFF.

CDR3: CAGGRDSYEQYF. CDR3 sequence (DNA): TGTGCCGGTGGCAGGGATTCCTACGAGCAGTACTTC. The V gene is TRBV7-9, the J gene TRBJ2-7; a weak D match, TRBD1 (5 bases). The CDR3 is made up of 12 amino acids. V was shortened by 11 bases and J by 1 base, with 12 bases between the two germline ends. Germline CDR1 reads SEHNR; CDR2 reads FQNEAQ (reference sequence).

The V and J genes are TRBV5-4 and TRBJ2-5, with TRBD2 matching 12 bases. This CDR3 spans 15 amino acids. The V and J ends lost 1 base and 4 bases, in that order; junction bases with no gene match: 2. Germline V gene sequence: CDR1 SGHNT, CDR2 YYREEE (reference sequence). The CDR3 protein is CASSLPSGGAETQYF. The CDR3 nucleotides read TGTGCCAGCAGCTTGCCTAGCGGGGGGGCAGAGACCCAGTACTTC. Supplemented by reference TRBV5-4 and TRBJ2-5, the full variable domain reads ETGVTQSPTHLIKTRGQQVTLRCSSQSGHNTVSWYQQALGQGPQFIFQYYREEENGRGNFPPRFSGLQFPNYSSELNVNALELDDSALYLCASSLPSGGAETQYFGPGTRLLVL.

This rearrangement joins TRBV28 to TRBJ2-2; 8 bases map to TRBD2. Germline V gene sequence: CDR1 MDHEN, CDR2 SYDVKM. This CDR3 is 17 amino acids long. The trim removed 6 bases at V and 0 bases at J, leaving 9 bases unmatched. CDR3 residues: CASRDGGRGANTGELFF. As DNA, the CDR3 is TGTGCCAGCAGGGACGGTGGGCGGGGGGCGAACACCGGGGAGCTGTTTTTT.

The V gene is TRBV10-1, the J gene TRBJ2-5; D is unclear. Germline-derived CDR1 and CDR2 are WNHNN and SYGVQD (reference sequence). The CDR3 length is 13 residues. V was clipped by 4 bases and J by 5 bases, with 11 bases between them. The CDR3 DNA is TGCGCCAGCAGTGTTTCTATTAAGGAGACCCAGTACTTC. It is translated as CASSVSIKETQYF.

The V gene is TRBV30, the J gene TRBJ2-5; tentative D call: TRBD2 (6 bases). V was shortened by 1 base and J by 5 bases, with 17 bases between the two germline ends. This CDR3 has 15 amino acids. Germline assignment: CDR1 GTSNPN and CDR2 SVGIG (reference sequence). The CDR3 sequence: CAWSAGLADRETQYF. CDR3 sequence (DNA): TGTGCCTGGAGTGCGGGATTAGCGGATAGGGAGACCCAGTACTTC.

This chain uses TRBV7-9 with TRBJ2-5; D is possibly TRBD1 (7 bases). The CDR3 length is 15 residues. V gave up 5 bases and J gave up 2 bases, with 15 bases separating them. Per the germline V gene, CDR1 is SEHNR and CDR2 is FQNEAQ (reference sequence). The CDR3 DNA reads TGTGCCAGCAGCCGACAGGGACTGGGGCAAGAGACCCAGTACTTC. Translation: CASSRQGLGQETQYF.

The V gene is TRBV15, the J gene TRBJ2-1, with a weak D call TRBD2 (5 bases). The CDR3 has 16 residues. V gave up 1 base and J gave up 7 bases, with 17 bases separating them. The V gene's germline CDR1 is LNHNV and CDR2 YYDKDF (reference sequence). CDR3 sequence reads: CATSRGIGSQRNEQFF. The DNA of the CDR3 is TGTGCCACCAGCAGAGGGATAGGGTCCCAGCGGAATGAGCAGTTCTTC.

Concerning this clone itself: The same CDR3 can be traced to other DNA sequences in this sample. The chain combines TRBV6-1 with TRBJ1-1, with D possibly matching TRBD1 (6 bases). V was trimmed by 4 bases and J by 1 base, leaving 7 bases between them. Germline CDR1 is MNHNS and CDR2 is SASEGT. There are 13 residues in the CDR3. CDR3 in amino acids: CASSVRGNTEAFF. CDR3 DNA: TGTGCCAGCAGTGTCAGGGGGAACACTGAAGCTTTCTTT.

V and J are TRBV28 and TRBJ2-3, with D perhaps matching TRBD1 (6 bases). V lost 10 bases, J lost 0 bases, and 11 bases lay in between. The CDR3 loop spans 13 amino acids. The germline V gene has CDR1 MDHEN and CDR2 SYDVKM. The CDR3 coding sequence is TGTGCCATCGCTAGGGGGAGCACAGATACGCAGTATTTT. Translation gives CAIARGSTDTQYF. The complete variable domain, with remaining parts taken from reference TRBV28 and TRBJ2-3, reads DVKVTQSSRYLVKRTGEKVFLECVQDMDHENMFWYRQDPGLGLRLIYFSYDVKMKEKGDIPEGYSVSREKKERFSLILESASTNQTSMYLCAIARGSTDTQYFGPGTRLTVL.

CDR3 in amino acids: CASSSQGAANEKLFF. As DNA, the CDR3 is TGTGCCAGCAGTTCCCAGGGGGCCGCTAATGAAAAACTGTTTTTT. The gene calls are TRBV28 and TRBJ1-4; TRBD1 agrees at 8 bases. Trimming took 4 bases from V and 3 from J; bases not matched to a gene: 4. The CDR3 length is 15 residues. The germline gives CDR1 MDHEN, CDR2 SYDVKM.

On this clone: Just one base apart from a much larger clone, this may be a read error. The gene calls are TRBV2 and TRBJ1-1, with D unresolved. This CDR3 has 11 residues. V was pared by 6 bases and J by 4 bases, with 6 bases between. In germline, CDR1 is SNHLY, CDR2 FYNNEI. The CDR3 region is CASRRGTEAFF. The CDR3 nucleotides read TGTGCCAGCAGGCGGGGCACTGAAGCTTTCTTT.

This sequence joins TRBV18 and TRBJ2-2, with TRBD1 as a possible D gene (6 bases). The CDR3 consists of 13 residues. Per germline, CDR1 KGHSH and CDR2 LQKENI. V dropped 8 bases and J dropped 6 bases, with 13 bases sitting between them. Here the CDR3 DNA reads TGTGCCAGCACGCCAGGGGTGGCCGGGGAGCTGTTTTTT. This codes for CASTPGVAGELFF.

The chain carries TRBV18 and TRBJ2-2; D is unresolved. Trimming left V 2 bases short and J 3 bases short, with 16 bases between. This CDR3 has 17 residues. Germline V gives CDR1 KGHSH, CDR2 LQKENI. CDR3 sequence (DNA): TGTGCCAGCTCACCAGATTCTTCCCACGGTTACACCGGGGAGCTGTTTTTT. Encoded protein: CASSPDSSHGYTGELFF.

This chain joins TRBV6-1 and TRBJ1-5; D perhaps matches TRBD1 (5 bases). Germline V CDR1 and CDR2: MNHNS, SASEGT. V lost 7 bases to trimming and J lost 6 bases, with 19 bases between them. The CDR3 has 15 residues. This CDR3 reads CASTPNGQGSQPQHF. CDR3 DNA: TGTGCCAGCACCCCGAACGGGCAGGGAAGTCAGCCCCAGCATTTT.